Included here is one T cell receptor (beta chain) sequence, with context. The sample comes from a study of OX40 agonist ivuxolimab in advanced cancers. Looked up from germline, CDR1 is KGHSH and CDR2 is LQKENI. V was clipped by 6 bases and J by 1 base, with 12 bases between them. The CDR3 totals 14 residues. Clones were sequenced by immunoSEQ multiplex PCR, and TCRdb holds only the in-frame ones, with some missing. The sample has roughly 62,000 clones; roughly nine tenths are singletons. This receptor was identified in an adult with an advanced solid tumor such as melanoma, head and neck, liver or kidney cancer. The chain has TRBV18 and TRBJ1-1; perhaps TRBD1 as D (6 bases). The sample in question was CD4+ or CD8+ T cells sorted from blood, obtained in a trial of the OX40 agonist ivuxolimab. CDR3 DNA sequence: TGTGCCAGCTCCCCTGGACAGACGAACACTGAAGCTTTCTTT. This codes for CASSPGQTNTEAFF.